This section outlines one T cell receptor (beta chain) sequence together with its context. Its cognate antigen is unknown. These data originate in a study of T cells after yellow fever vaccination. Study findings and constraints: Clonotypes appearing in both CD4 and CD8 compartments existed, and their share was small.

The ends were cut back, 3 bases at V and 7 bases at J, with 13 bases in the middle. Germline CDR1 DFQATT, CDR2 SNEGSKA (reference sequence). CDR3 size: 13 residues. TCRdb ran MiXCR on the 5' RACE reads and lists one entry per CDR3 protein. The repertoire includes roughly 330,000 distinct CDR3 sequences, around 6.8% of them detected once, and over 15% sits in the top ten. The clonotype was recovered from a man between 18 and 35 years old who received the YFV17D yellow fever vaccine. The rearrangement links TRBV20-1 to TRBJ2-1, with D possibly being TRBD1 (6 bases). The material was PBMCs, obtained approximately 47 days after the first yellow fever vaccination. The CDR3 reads CSARDSRRNEQFF. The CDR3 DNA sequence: TGCAGTGCTAGGGACAGCCGCAGGAATGAGCAGTTCTTC.